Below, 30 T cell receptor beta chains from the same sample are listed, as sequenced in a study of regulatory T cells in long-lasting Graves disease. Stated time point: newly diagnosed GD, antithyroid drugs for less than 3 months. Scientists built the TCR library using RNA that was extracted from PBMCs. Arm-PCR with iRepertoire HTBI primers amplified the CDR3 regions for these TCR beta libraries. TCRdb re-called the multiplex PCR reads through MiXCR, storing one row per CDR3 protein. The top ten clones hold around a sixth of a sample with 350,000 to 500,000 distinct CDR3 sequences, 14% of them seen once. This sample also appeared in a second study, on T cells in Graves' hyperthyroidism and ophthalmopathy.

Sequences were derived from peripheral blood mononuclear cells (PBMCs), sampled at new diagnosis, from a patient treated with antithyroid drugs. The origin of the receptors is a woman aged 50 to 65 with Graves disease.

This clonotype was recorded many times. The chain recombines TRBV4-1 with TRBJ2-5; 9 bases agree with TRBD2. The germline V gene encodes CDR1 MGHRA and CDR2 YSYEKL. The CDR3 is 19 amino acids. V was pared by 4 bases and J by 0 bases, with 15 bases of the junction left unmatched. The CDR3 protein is CASSLEQGLARLYQETQYF. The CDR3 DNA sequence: TGCGCCAGCAGCCTAGAACAAGGACTAGCGAGACTGTACCAAGAGACCCAGTACTTC.

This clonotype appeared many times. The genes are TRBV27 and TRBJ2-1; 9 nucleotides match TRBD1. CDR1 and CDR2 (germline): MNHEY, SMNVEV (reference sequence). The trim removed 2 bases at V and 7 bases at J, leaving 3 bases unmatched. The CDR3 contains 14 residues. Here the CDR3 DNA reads TGTGCCAGCAGTTTAAGGGACAGGGATAATGAGCAGTTCTTC. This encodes CASSLRDRDNEQFF.

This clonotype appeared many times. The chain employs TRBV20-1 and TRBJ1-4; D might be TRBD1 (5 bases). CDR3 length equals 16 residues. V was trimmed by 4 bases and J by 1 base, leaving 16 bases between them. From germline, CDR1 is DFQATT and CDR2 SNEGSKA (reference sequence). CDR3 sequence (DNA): TGCAGTGCTACGCTCCAGGGAATCGAAACTAATGAAAAACTGTTTTTT. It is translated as CSATLQGIETNEKLFF.

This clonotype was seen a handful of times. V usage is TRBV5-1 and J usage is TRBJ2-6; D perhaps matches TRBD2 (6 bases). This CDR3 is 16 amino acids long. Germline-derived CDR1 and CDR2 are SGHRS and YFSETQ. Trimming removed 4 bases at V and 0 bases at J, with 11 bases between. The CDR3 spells CASSPWGDSGANVLTF. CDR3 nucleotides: TGCGCCAGCAGCCCGTGGGGGGACTCTGGGGCCAACGTCCTGACTTTC.

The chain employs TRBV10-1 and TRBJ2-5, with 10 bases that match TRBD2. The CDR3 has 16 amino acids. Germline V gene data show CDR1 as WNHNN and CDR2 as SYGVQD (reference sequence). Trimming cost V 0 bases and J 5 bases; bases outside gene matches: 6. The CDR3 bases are TGCGCCAGCAGTGAGTCGGTAGCGGGAGGTCGGGAGACCCAGTACTTC. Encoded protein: CASSESVAGGRETQYF.

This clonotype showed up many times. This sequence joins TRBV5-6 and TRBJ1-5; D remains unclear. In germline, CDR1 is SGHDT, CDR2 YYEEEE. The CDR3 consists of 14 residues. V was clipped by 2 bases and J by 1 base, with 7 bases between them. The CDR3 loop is CASSLRQSNQPQHF. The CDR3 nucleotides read TGTGCCAGCAGCTTAAGACAAAGCAATCAGCCCCAGCATTTT.

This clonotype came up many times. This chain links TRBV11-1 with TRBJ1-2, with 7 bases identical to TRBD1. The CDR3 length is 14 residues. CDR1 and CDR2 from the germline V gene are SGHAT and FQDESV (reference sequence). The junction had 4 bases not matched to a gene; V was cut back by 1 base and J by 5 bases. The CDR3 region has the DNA TGTGCCAGCAGCTTAGACAGGACAGGATATGGCTACACCTTC. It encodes CASSLDRTGYGYTF.

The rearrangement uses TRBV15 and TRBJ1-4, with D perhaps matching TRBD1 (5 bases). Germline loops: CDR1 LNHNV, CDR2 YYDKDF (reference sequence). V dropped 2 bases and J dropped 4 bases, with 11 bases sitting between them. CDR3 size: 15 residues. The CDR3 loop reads CATSRKPGHNEKLFF. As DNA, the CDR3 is TGTGCCACCAGCAGAAAGCCAGGGCATAATGAAAAACTGTTTTTT.

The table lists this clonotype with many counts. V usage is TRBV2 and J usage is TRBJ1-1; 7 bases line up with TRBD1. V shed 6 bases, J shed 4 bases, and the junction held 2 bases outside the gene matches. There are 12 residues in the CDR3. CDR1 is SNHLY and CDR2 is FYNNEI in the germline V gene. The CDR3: CASSQGVTEAFF. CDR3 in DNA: TGTGCCAGCAGCCAGGGGGTCACTGAAGCTTTCTTT. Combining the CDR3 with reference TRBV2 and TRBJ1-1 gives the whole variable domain EPEVTQTPSHQVTQMGQEVILRCVPISNHLYFYWYRQILGQKVEFLVSFYNNEISEKSEIFDDQFSVERPDGSNFTLKIRSTKLEDSAMYFCASSQGVTEAFFGQGTRLTVV.

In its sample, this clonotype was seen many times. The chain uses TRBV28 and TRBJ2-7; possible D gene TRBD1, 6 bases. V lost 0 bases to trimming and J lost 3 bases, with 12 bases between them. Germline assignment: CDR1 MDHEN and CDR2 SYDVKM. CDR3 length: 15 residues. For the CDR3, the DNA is TGTGCCAGCAGTTTATGGGGAGACAGGATCTACGAGCAGTACTTC. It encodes CASSLWGDRIYEQYF.

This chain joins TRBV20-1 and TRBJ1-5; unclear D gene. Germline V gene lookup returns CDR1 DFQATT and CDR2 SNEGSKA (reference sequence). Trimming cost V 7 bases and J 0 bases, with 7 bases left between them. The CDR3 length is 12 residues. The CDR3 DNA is TGCAGTGGGCAGTATAGCAATCAGCCCCAGCATTTT. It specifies CSGQYSNQPQHF.

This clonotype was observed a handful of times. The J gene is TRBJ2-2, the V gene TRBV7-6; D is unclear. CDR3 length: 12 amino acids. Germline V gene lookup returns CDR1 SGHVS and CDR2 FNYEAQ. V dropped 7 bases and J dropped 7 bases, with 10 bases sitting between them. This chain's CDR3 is CASKKVHGELFF. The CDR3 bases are TGTGCCAGCAAGAAGGTTCACGGGGAGCTGTTTTTT. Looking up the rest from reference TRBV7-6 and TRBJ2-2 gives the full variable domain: GAGVSQSPRYKVTKRGQDVALRCDPISGHVSLYWYRQALGQGPEFLTYFNYEAQQDKSGLPNDRFSAERPEGSISTLTIQRTEQRDSAMYRCASKKVHGELFFGEGSRLTVL.

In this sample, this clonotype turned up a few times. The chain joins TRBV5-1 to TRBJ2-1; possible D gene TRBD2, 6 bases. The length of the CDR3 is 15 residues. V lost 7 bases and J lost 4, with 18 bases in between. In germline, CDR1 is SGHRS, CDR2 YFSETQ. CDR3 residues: CASHPASGLYNEQFF. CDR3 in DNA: TGCGCCAGCCATCCGGCAAGCGGGTTGTACAATGAGCAGTTCTTC. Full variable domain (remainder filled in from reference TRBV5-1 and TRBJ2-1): KAGVTQTPRYLIKTRGQQVTLSCSPISGHRSVSWYQQTPGQGLQFLFEYFSETQRNKGNFPGRFSGRQFSNSRSEMNVSTLELGDSALYLCASHPASGLYNEQFFGPGTRLTVL.

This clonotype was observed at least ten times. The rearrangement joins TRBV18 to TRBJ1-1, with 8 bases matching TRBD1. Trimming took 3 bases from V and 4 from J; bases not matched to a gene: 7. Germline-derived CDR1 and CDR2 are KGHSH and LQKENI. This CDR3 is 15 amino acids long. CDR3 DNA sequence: TGTGCCAGCTCACCGATGGACAGGGCGTTCACTGAAGCTTTCTTT. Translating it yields CASSPMDRAFTEAFF.

CDR3 bases: TGTGCCAGTAGTAGCGGGGGGTACACAGATACGCAGTATTTT. Translating gives CASSSGGYTDTQYF. The chain recombines TRBV19 with TRBJ2-3; TRBD2 matches 8 bases. The germline CDR1 and CDR2 sequences are LNHDA and SQIVND (reference sequence). The CDR3 covers 14 residues. V shed 4 bases and J 2 bases; nucleotides not matched to a gene: 2.

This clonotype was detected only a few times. CDR3 region: CASSSVTSEYNEQFF. The CDR3 DNA reads as TGTGCCAGTAGTAGTGTGACTAGCGAGTACAATGAGCAGTTCTTC. The chain is built from TRBV19 and TRBJ2-1; 8 bases fit TRBD2. The CDR3 has 15 amino acids. V shed 4 bases, J shed 4 bases, and the junction held 6 bases outside the gene matches. The germline gives CDR1 LNHDA, CDR2 SQIVND (reference sequence). The entire variable domain, with the rest obtained from reference TRBV19 and TRBJ2-1, is as follows: DGGITQSPKYLFRKEGQNVTLSCEQNLNHDAMYWYRQDPGQGLRLIYYSQIVNDFQKGDIAEGYSVSREKKESFPLTVTSAQKNPTAFYLCASSSVTSEYNEQFFGPGTRLTVL.

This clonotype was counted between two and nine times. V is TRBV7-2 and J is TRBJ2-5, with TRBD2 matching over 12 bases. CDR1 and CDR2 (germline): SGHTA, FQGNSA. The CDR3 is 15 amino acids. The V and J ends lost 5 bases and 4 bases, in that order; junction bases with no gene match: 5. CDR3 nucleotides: TGTGCCAGCAGCCCGACTAGCGGGAGCGGAGAGACCCAGTACTTC. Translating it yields CASSPTSGSGETQYF.

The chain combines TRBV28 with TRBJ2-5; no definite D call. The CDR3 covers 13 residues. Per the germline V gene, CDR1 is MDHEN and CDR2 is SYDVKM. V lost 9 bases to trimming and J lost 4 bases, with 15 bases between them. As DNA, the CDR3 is TGTGCCAGTAGTATGATGGTCCTAGAGACCCAGTACTTC. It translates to CASSMMVLETQYF.

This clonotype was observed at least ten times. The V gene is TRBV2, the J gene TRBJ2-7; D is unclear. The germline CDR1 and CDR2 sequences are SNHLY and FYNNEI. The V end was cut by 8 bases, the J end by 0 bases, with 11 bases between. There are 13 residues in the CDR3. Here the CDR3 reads CASGRISSYEQYF. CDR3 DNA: TGTGCCAGCGGCAGGATTAGCTCCTACGAGCAGTACTTC.

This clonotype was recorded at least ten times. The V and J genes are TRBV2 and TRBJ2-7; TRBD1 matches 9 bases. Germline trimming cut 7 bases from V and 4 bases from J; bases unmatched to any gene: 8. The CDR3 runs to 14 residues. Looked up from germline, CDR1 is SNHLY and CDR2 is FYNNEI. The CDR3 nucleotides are TGTGCCAGCAACCCACAGGGGGCTTTGTACGAGCAGTACTTC. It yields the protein CASNPQGALYEQYF.

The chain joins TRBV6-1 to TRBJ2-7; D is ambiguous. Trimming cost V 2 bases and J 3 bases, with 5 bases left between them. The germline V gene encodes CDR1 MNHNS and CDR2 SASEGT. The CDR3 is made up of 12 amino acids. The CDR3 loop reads CASSEFGYEQYF. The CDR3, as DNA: TGTGCCAGCAGTGAATTTGGCTACGAGCAGTACTTC.

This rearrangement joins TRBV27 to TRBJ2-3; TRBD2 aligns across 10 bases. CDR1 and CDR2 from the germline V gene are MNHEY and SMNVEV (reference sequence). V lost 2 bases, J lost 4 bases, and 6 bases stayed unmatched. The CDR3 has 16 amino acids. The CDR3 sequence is CASSLIVAGGPDTQYF. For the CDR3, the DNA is TGTGCCAGCAGTTTAATAGTAGCGGGAGGCCCAGATACGCAGTATTTT.

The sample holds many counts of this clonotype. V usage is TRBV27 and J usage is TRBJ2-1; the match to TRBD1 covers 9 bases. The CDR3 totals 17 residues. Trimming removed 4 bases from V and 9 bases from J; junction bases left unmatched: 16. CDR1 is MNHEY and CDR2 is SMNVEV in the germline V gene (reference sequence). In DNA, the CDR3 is TGTGCCAGCAGTTCCCCACTCGGGACAGGGAGGCTTGGTGAGCAGTTCTTC. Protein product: CASSSPLGTGRLGEQFF.

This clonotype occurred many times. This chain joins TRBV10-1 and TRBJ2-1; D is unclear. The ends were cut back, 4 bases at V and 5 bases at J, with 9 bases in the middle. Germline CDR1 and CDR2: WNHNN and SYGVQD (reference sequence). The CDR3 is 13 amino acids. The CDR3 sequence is CASSVGINNEQFF. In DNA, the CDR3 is TGCGCCAGCAGTGTAGGGATTAACAATGAGCAGTTCTTC.

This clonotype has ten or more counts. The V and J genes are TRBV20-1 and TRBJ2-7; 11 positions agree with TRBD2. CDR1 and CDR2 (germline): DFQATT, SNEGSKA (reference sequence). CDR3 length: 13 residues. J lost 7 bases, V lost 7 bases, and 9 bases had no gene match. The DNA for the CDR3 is TGCAGTGAACAGGCTAGCGGGAGGATTGAGCAGTACTTC. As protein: CSEQASGRIEQYF.

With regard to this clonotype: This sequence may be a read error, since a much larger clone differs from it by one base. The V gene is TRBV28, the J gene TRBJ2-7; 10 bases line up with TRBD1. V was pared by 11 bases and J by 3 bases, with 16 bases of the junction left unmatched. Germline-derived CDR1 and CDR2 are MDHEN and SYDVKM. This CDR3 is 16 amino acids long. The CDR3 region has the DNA TGTGCCTGCAACCCCAACTCCGGGACAGGGGTCTACGAGCAGTACTTC. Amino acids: CACNPNSGTGVYEQYF.

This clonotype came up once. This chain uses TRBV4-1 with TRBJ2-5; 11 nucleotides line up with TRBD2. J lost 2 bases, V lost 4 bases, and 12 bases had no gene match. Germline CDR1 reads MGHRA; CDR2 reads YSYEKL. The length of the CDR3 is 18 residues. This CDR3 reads CASSRRGLADSSQETQYF. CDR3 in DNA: TGCGCCAGCAGCCGCCGGGGACTAGCGGACTCCAGTCAAGAGACCCAGTACTTC.

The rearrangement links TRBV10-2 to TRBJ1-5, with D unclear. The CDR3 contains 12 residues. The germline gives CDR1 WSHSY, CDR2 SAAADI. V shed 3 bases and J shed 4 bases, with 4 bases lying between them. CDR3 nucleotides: TGCGCCAGCAGTGATCGTAATCAGCCCCAGCATTTT. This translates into CASSDRNQPQHF.

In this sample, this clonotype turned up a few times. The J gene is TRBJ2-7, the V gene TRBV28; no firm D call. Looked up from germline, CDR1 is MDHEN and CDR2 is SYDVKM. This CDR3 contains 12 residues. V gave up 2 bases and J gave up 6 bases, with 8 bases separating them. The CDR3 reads CASSLRYAEQYF. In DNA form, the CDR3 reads TGTGCCAGCAGTTTACGCTATGCCGAGCAGTACTTC.

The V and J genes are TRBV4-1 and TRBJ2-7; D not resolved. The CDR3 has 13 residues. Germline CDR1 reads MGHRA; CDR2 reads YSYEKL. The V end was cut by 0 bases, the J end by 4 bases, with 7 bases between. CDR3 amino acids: CASSQEPRYEQYF. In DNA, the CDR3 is TGCGCCAGCAGCCAAGAGCCAAGATACGAGCAGTACTTC.